The next 15 T cell receptor beta chains were all read from a single sample in a study of control samples from healthy donors and cancer patients. Using immunoSEQ multiplex PCR, the repertoire was profiled, and TCRdb retains in-frame clones only, with some absent. Here the sample spans about 160,000 clones, around 95% being singletons. Sample: blood. The receptors shown here come from a middle-aged woman in good health.

The chain has TRBV19 and TRBJ1-1; D not certain. This CDR3 comprises 15 residues. Trimming took off 5 bases at V and 1 base at J, with 14 bases between the two ends. In germline, CDR1 is LNHDA, CDR2 SQIVND (reference sequence). Here the CDR3 reads CASSPRHFENTEAFF. For the CDR3, the DNA is TGTGCCAGTAGTCCACGACATTTCGAGAACACTGAAGCTTTCTTT.

The CDR3 DNA reads TGTGCCAGCAGCTTACAGGGGGGGAGACAGGAGACCCAGTACTTC. Translated, it gives CASSLQGGRQETQYF. This sequence joins TRBV27 and TRBJ2-5, with D possibly being TRBD1 (8 bases). In germline, CDR1 is MNHEY, CDR2 SMNVEV (reference sequence). The CDR3 has 15 amino acids. V dropped 6 bases and J dropped 5 bases, with 19 bases sitting between them.

V gene TRBV9 combines with J gene TRBJ1-6; D not resolved. CDR1 and CDR2 (germline): SGDLS, YYNGEE. V was clipped by 5 bases and J by 6 bases, with 9 bases between them. The CDR3 runs 13 residues. DNA for the CDR3: TGTGCCAGCAGTCTCGAAACTAATTCACCCCTCCACTTT. It yields the protein CASSLETNSPLHF. Full variable domain (remainder filled in from reference TRBV9 and TRBJ1-6): DSGVTQTPKHLITATGQRVTLRCSPRSGDLSVYWYQQSLDQGLQFLIQYYNGEERAKGNILERFSAQQFPDLHSELNLSSLELGDSALYFCASSLETNSPLHFGNGTRLTVT.

The chain recombines TRBV10-3 with TRBJ1-5, with D hard to call. Germline V CDR1 and CDR2: ENHRY, SYGVKD. This CDR3 has 13 amino acids. V shed 3 bases and J shed 5 bases, with 8 bases lying between them. Here the CDR3 DNA reads TGTGCCATCAGTGAAAGGGTGGATCAGCCCCAGCATTTT. This encodes CAISERVDQPQHF.

The V gene is TRBV11-2, the J gene TRBJ1-1; D ambiguous. The CDR3 contains 12 residues. The germline gives CDR1 SGHAT, CDR2 FQNNGV. With 0 bases removed from V and 11 bases from J, the gap between germline ends came to 10 bases. CDR3 DNA sequence: TGTGCCAGCAGCTTAGAACTTGGTGGCGCTTTCTTT. This sequence encodes CASSLELGGAFF.

The rearrangement joins TRBV29-1 to TRBJ1-2; 9 bases map to TRBD1. Trimming removed 2 bases from V and 8 bases from J; junction bases left unmatched: 6. The CDR3 has 13 residues. Germline CDR1 is SQVTM and CDR2 is ANQGSEA. CDR3 coding DNA: TGCAGCGTTGAAACCGGGACAGGGTTCGGCTACACCTTC. Translating gives CSVETGTGFGYTF. The whole variable domain, filled in from reference TRBV29-1 and TRBJ1-2, reads SAVISQKPSRDICQRGTSLTIQCQVDSQVTMMFWYRQQPGQSLTLIATANQGSEATYESGFVIDKFPISRPNLTFSTLTVSNMSPEDSSIYLCSVETGTGFGYTFGSGTRLTVV.

The rearrangement uses TRBV12-3 or TRBV12-4 and TRBJ1-5; D is ambiguous. CDR3 length: 12 amino acids. The V and J ends lost 5 bases and 6 bases respectively, with 8 bases between them. CDR3: CASSPQGQPQHF. For the CDR3, the DNA is TGTGCCAGCAGTCCACAAGGTCAGCCCCAGCATTTT.

This chain uses TRBV12-5 with TRBJ1-2, with a possible D match to TRBD1 (6 bases). CDR1 LGHNT and CDR2 FRNRAP come from the germline V gene. The CDR3 covers 14 residues. V shed 4 bases and J shed 0 bases, with 9 bases lying between them. CDR3 bases: TGTGCTAGTGGTTCCTGGACAGCTAACTATGGCTACACCTTC. Its translation is CASGSWTANYGYTF. Based on the CDR3 plus reference TRBV12-5 and TRBJ1-2, the full variable domain is DARVTQTPRHKVTEMGQEVTMRCQPILGHNTVFWYRQTMMQGLELLAYFRNRAPLDDSGMPKDRFSAEMPDATLATLKIQPSEPRDSAVYFCASGSWTANYGYTFGSGTRLTVV.

In nucleotides, the CDR3 is TGTGCCAGCACCCTTGATGATAGGAACTCCTATAATTCACCCCTCCACTTT. Residues: CASTLDDRNSYNSPLHF. The chain couples TRBV27 to TRBJ1-6; D not resolved. The germline CDR1 and CDR2 sequences are MNHEY and SMNVEV (reference sequence). Deletions cut 7 bases from V and 0 bases from J, with 16 bases between. This CDR3 spans 17 amino acids.

This clone was recorded only once. The rearrangement links TRBV10-3 to TRBJ1-2; 7 bases match TRBD1. The V gene's germline CDR1 is ENHRY and CDR2 SYGVKD. V was pared by 10 bases and J by 4 bases, with 18 bases of the junction left unmatched. The CDR3 spans 16 residues. CDR3 coding DNA: TGTGCCACCGGAGAGCTGGAGGGGGCCTTCAGCTATGGCTACACCTTC. As protein: CATGELEGAFSYGYTF.

J is TRBJ2-1 and V is TRBV2; maybe TRBD1 (6 bases). The CDR3 has 13 residues. Germline loops: CDR1 SNHLY, CDR2 FYNNEI. V lost 6 bases and J 15 bases, leaving 21 bases between the germline ends. The DNA of the CDR3 is TGTGCCAGCAGCCAAAGGGGGTTAGCTTGGCGGTTCTTC. Its protein is CASSQRGLAWRFF.

In this sample, this clone turned up once. The chain carries TRBV3-1 (or the pseudogene TRBV3-2) and TRBJ1-1; TRBD1 is a possible D gene (5 bases). V was trimmed by 3 bases and J by 4 bases, leaving 15 bases between them. Germline V CDR1 and CDR2: LGHDT, YNNKEL (reference sequence). The CDR3 consists of 15 residues. The CDR3 loop is CASSQLRTGGTEAFF. DNA of the CDR3: TGTGCCAGCAGCCAGCTTCGAACAGGAGGCACTGAAGCTTTCTTT.

The chain joins TRBV10-3 to TRBJ2-5, with a weak D call TRBD2 (6 bases). Germline values: CDR1 ENHRY, CDR2 SYGVKD. The V gene lost 8 bases and the J gene lost 2 bases, with 9 bases spanning the gap. The CDR3 is made up of 12 amino acids. CDR3 DNA sequence: TGTGCCATCGGGGGGTCTCAAGAGACCCAGTACTTC. Its protein is CAIGGSQETQYF.

The genes are TRBV3-1 (or the pseudogene TRBV3-2) and TRBJ2-5; D is uncertain. Germline V gene lookup returns CDR1 LGHDT and CDR2 YNNKEL (reference sequence). Trimming shortened V by 3 bases and J by 4 bases, and 6 bases separated the two germline ends. The CDR3 is 12 residues long. The CDR3 DNA is TGTGCCAGCAGCCAGTTCGGAGAGACCCAGTACTTC. This gives the protein CASSQFGETQYF.

The rearrangement links TRBV27 to TRBJ1-5, with D possibly TRBD1 on 6 matching bases. There are 15 residues in the CDR3. Germline lookup yields CDR1 MNHEY and CDR2 SMNVEV (reference sequence). Trimming left V 6 bases short and J 1 base short, with 13 bases between. This CDR3 reads CASRLQGGSNQPQHF. The DNA of the CDR3 is TGTGCCAGCAGACTACAGGGAGGGAGCAATCAGCCCCAGCATTTT.